This entry describes one T cell receptor (beta chain). What it binds is unknown. Germline V gene data show CDR1 as SGHRS and CDR2 as YFSETQ. Deletions cut 0 bases from V and 3 bases from J, with 7 bases between. There are 13 residues in the CDR3. This specimen comes from a study of T cell responses to AZD1222 COVID-19 vaccine. Study-wide results and limits: Among vaccine-associated CD4 TCRs, coverage spanned spike, with dominance at 160-218 and 743-854.

Clones were read by immunoSEQ multiplex PCR, and TCRdb kept only the in-frame ones, dropping some. The sample gives about 140,000 clones, roughly 93% of which show up once; 12% is in the top ten. The TCR originated in an adult who had recovered from COVID-19. The genes are TRBV5-1 and TRBJ2-7; no definite D call. The material was peripheral blood, obtained after recovery from COVID-19. The CDR3 protein is CASSLVAYYEQYF. The CDR3 nucleotides are TGCGCCAGCAGCTTGGTTGCCTACTACGAGCAGTACTTC.